The 29 T cell receptor beta chains presented below share a single source sample, sequenced in a study of shared clonotypes between healthy human individuals. Assay used: immunoSEQ multiplex PCR; TCRdb lists only in-frame clones, some missing. In the table there are under 650,000 clones, approximately 95% of which are singletons. Source material: naive CD4+ T cells sorted from blood. As for subset: CD45RA+ positively selected. These receptors all stem from a woman aged 25-40 years in good health.

The CDR3 sequence: CATSRNGATTNYGYTF. Here the CDR3 DNA reads TGTGCCACCAGCAGAAATGGGGCAACCACTAACTATGGCTACACCTTC. The chain carries TRBV15 and TRBJ1-2; possible D gene TRBD1, 5 bases. Germline values: CDR1 LNHNV, CDR2 YYDKDF (reference sequence). The CDR3 runs to 16 residues. Trimming stripped 2 bases from V and 0 bases from J, with 13 bases between.

The count of this clone is one. The gene calls are TRBV5-5 and TRBJ2-3; no clear D. V lost 2 bases to trimming and J lost 2 bases, with 3 bases between them. The V gene's germline CDR1 is SGHKS and CDR2 YYEKEE (reference sequence). This CDR3 spans 12 amino acids. CDR3 sequence reads: CASSFLTDTQYF. The CDR3 coding sequence is TGTGCCAGCAGCTTTCTCACAGATACGCAGTATTTT.

CDR3 residues: CASSETSGTDSYGYTF. The CDR3 DNA follows: TGTGCCAGTAGTGAAACCTCCGGGACAGACTCCTATGGCTACACCTTC. This chain joins TRBV19 and TRBJ1-2; TRBD1 matches at 7 bases. The V gene end was trimmed by 5 bases and the J gene end by 4 bases; junction bases not matched to a gene: 13. Per germline, CDR1 LNHDA and CDR2 SQIVND (reference sequence). CDR3 length: 16 amino acids.

The rearrangement uses TRBV19 and TRBJ1-4, with D unclear. This CDR3 comprises 14 residues. Germline CDR1 is LNHDA and CDR2 is SQIVND (reference sequence). V dropped 5 bases and J dropped 4 bases, with 11 bases sitting between them. CDR3 sequence reads: CASSQTLSNEKLFF. As DNA, the CDR3 is TGTGCCAGTAGTCAGACACTGAGTAATGAAAAACTGTTTTTT. The complete variable domain, with remaining parts taken from reference TRBV19 and TRBJ1-4, reads DGGITQSPKYLFRKEGQNVTLSCEQNLNHDAMYWYRQDPGQGLRLIYYSQIVNDFQKGDIAEGYSVSREKKESFPLTVTSAQKNPTAFYLCASSQTLSNEKLFFGSGTQLSVL.

The chain joins TRBV19 to TRBJ1-5, with no clear D. The germline CDR1 and CDR2 sequences are LNHDA and SQIVND (reference sequence). Trimming took off 3 bases at V and 4 bases at J, with 10 bases between the two ends. CDR3 length equals 14 residues. DNA for the CDR3: TGTGCCAGTAGTATCGTTGGGCAAAATCAGCCCCAGCATTTT. It is translated as CASSIVGQNQPQHF.

The chain uses TRBV6-1 and TRBJ2-7; 9 bases are shared with TRBD1. Germline V gene sequence: CDR1 MNHNS, CDR2 SASEGT. Trimming at V came to 7 bases and at J to 2 bases, leaving 6 bases not matched to a gene. The CDR3 runs to 14 residues. Here the CDR3 DNA reads TGTGCCAGCAACCGACAGGGGGGAGCCTACGAGCAGTACTTC. Translation: CASNRQGGAYEQYF.

The chain couples TRBV2 to TRBJ2-3; 12 bases match TRBD2. The J segment lost 5 bases and the V segment lost 6 bases, leaving 0 bases of the junction unmatched. Germline loops: CDR1 SNHLY, CDR2 FYNNEI. The CDR3 is 13 residues long. The CDR3 loop reads CASRGLAGDTQYF. Here the CDR3 DNA reads TGTGCCAGCAGGGGACTAGCGGGAGATACGCAGTATTTT. The full variable domain, its missing parts supplied by reference TRBV2 and TRBJ2-3, is EPEVTQTPSHQVTQMGQEVILRCVPISNHLYFYWYRQILGQKVEFLVSFYNNEISEKSEIFDDQFSVERPDGSNFTLKIRSTKLEDSAMYFCASRGLAGDTQYFGPGTRLTVL.

This chain connects TRBV11-3 to TRBJ2-7, with TRBD1 matching 7 bases. Germline V gene sequence: CDR1 SGHNT, CDR2 YENEEA. V was clipped by 5 bases and J by 2 bases; unmatched bases: 15. The CDR3 length is 17 residues. The CDR3 DNA sequence: TGTGCCAGCAGCCATAGGCAACACAGGGGTAGGACCTACGAGCAGTACTTC. It translates to CASSHRQHRGRTYEQYF.

On this clone: Its ends do not fully match the called genes, so a read error is possible. V is TRBV7-8 and J is TRBJ2-7; D perhaps matches TRBD2 (5 bases). The germline V gene has CDR1 SGHVS and CDR2 FQNEAQ. The CDR3 runs 15 residues. The CDR3 coding sequence is TGTGCCAGCAGCTTAGTATACGTCCCGGAGACTAAGCTTGACTTC. It codes for CASSLVYVPETKLDF.

The chain couples TRBV7-2 to TRBJ2-1; D possibly corresponds to TRBD2 (6 bases). CDR1 and CDR2 (germline): SGHTA, FQGNSA. The V gene lost 1 base and the J gene lost 15 bases, with 16 bases spanning the gap. This CDR3 spans 13 amino acids. CDR3 coding DNA: TGTGCCAGCAGCTTAGGAGGGAGGAACCCCCCGTTCTTC. Translating gives CASSLGGRNPPFF.

The chain carries TRBV10-2 and TRBJ1-4; unclear D gene. Germline-derived CDR1 and CDR2 are WSHSY and SAAADI. Trimming left V 5 bases short and J 6 bases short, with 19 bases between. This CDR3 is 16 amino acids long. The CDR3, as DNA: TGCGCCAGCAGTCTCCGAGGGATGGGTTTGTATGAAAAACTGTTTTTT. Amino acids: CASSLRGMGLYEKLFF.

The rearrangement links TRBV6-1 to TRBJ2-1; 8 bases align to TRBD2. Per germline, CDR1 MNHNS and CDR2 SASEGT. Trimming removed 2 bases from V and 2 bases from J; junction bases left unmatched: 5. This CDR3 comprises 16 residues. The chain's CDR3 is CASSEWGSGTYNEQFF. CDR3 in DNA: TGTGCCAGCAGTGAATGGGGTAGCGGGACCTACAATGAGCAGTTCTTC.

The chain joins TRBV30 to TRBJ2-5, with a weak D call TRBD2 (6 bases). The tail of the sequence fits TRBJ2-7 better, so the J call may be wrong. The CDR3 spans 14 residues. The germline V gene has CDR1 GTSNPN and CDR2 SVGIG (reference sequence). CDR3 coding DNA: TGTGCCTGGAGTGTACTAAGCGGGTCCTACGAGCAGTACTTC. Translation: CAWSVLSGSYEQYF.

The genes are TRBV19 and TRBJ1-5; D is uncertain. CDR1 and CDR2 (germline): LNHDA, SQIVND (reference sequence). The CDR3 is made up of 13 amino acids. Trimming removed 6 bases at V and 7 bases at J, with 13 bases between. CDR3 residues: CASSPGPLQPQHF. CDR3 sequence (DNA): TGTGCCAGTAGCCCGGGCCCCCTCCAGCCCCAGCATTTT.

The chain has TRBV29-1 and TRBJ1-2, with D uncertain. The CDR3 is 13 residues long. V was trimmed by 0 bases and J by 8 bases, leaving 13 bases between them. Germline loops: CDR1 SQVTM, CDR2 ANQGSEA. CDR3 DNA sequence: TGCAGCGTTGAAGATGCAGGCACTAGAGGCTACACCTTC. This gives the protein CSVEDAGTRGYTF. Full variable domain (outside the CDR3, taken from reference TRBV29-1 and TRBJ1-2): SAVISQKPSRDICQRGTSLTIQCQVDSQVTMMFWYRQQPGQSLTLIATANQGSEATYESGFVIDKFPISRPNLTFSTLTVSNMSPEDSSIYLCSVEDAGTRGYTFGSGTRLTVV.

This clone was seen a handful of times. The chain joins TRBV7-8 to TRBJ2-7; perhaps TRBD2 as D (7 bases). Trimming pared 5 bases from V and 7 bases from J, leaving 18 bases between. Germline V lookup: CDR1 SGHVS, CDR2 FQNEAQ. This CDR3 has 14 amino acids. CDR3 sequence: CASSKQGLAEEQYF. CDR3 sequence (DNA): TGTGCCAGCAGCAAGCAGGGGCTAGCGGAGGAGCAGTACTTC. The full variable domain, with the rest looked up from reference TRBV7-8 and TRBJ2-7, is GAGVSQSPRYKVAKRGQDVALRCDPISGHVSLFWYQQALGQGPEFLTYFQNEAQLDKSGLPSDRFFAERPEGSVSTLKIQRTQQEDSAVYLCASSKQGLAEEQYFGPGTRLTVT.

This sequence joins TRBV21-1 and TRBJ2-7; no check of the table's D call, TRBD2, against the DNA was made. TRBV21-1 is a known pseudogene. The CDR3 runs to 17 residues. CDR3 sequence (DNA): TGTGCCAGCAGCAAAGAATTTCTTCTAGTCGGTACCTACGAGCAGTACTTC. Its translation is CASSKEFLLVGTYEQYF.

This chain joins TRBV29-1 and TRBJ2-2; no clear D gene. CDR1 and CDR2 from the germline V gene are SQVTM and ANQGSEA. The CDR3 consists of 12 residues. Trimming removed 7 bases at V and 7 bases at J, with 13 bases between. CDR3 residues: CSGSEGFGELFF. CDR3 in DNA: TGCAGCGGCTCTGAAGGGTTCGGGGAGCTGTTTTTT.

This clone was counted once. CDR3 nucleotide sequence: TGTGCCAGCAGCGTCACGCCTAATTCACCCCTCCACTTT. This translates into CASSVTPNSPLHF. This rearrangement joins TRBV9 to TRBJ1-6, with no clear D. V was trimmed by 2 bases and J by 6 bases, leaving 6 bases between them. Germline values: CDR1 SGDLS, CDR2 YYNGEE. The CDR3 has 13 residues.

The CDR3 reads CASSAWTSGIGELFF. CDR3 sequence (DNA): TGCGCCAGCAGTGCTTGGACTAGCGGTATAGGGGAGCTGTTTTTT. V usage is TRBV10-1 and J usage is TRBJ2-2; 10 bases match TRBD2. V dropped 4 bases and J dropped 8; count of bases not matched to a gene: 7. The germline V gene has CDR1 WNHNN and CDR2 SYGVQD (reference sequence). CDR3 size: 15 residues.

J is TRBJ2-7 and V is TRBV7-9; D is undetermined. In germline, CDR1 is SEHNR, CDR2 FQNEAQ (reference sequence). The V and J ends lost 5 bases and 5 bases respectively, with 7 bases between them. There are 11 residues in the CDR3. Here the CDR3 DNA reads TGTGCCAGCAGCGGTTTCGACGAGCAGTACTTC. Protein: CASSGFDEQYF.

The V gene is TRBV10-3, the J gene TRBJ1-1; tentatively, D is TRBD1 (5 bases). The CDR3 covers 14 residues. Trimming cost V 6 bases and J 1 base, with 12 bases left between them. Germline loops: CDR1 ENHRY, CDR2 SYGVKD. DNA for the CDR3: TGTGCCATCAGGGCCGGACAACAGAACACTGAAGCTTTCTTT. This gives the protein CAIRAGQQNTEAFF.

V and J are TRBV5-4 and TRBJ2-7; 11 nucleotides match TRBD2. Germline CDR1 SGHNT, CDR2 YYREEE (reference sequence). CDR3 length: 17 amino acids. V trimming: 4 bases; J trimming: 2 bases; junction bases outside the gene matches: 11. CDR3 in amino acids: CASSPRGVAGGPYEQYF. The DNA of the CDR3 is TGTGCCAGCAGCCCTAGAGGTGTAGCGGGAGGGCCCTACGAGCAGTACTTC.

CDR3 in DNA: TGTGCCAGTAGTGGAGGACTAGCGGGAGGGCCCTTTGGCAAAAACATTCAGTACTTC. This gives the protein CASSGGLAGGPFGKNIQYF. The chain carries TRBV19 and TRBJ2-4; 15 bases match TRBD2. Germline-derived CDR1 and CDR2 are LNHDA and SQIVND (reference sequence). The CDR3 consists of 19 residues. J lost 3 bases, V lost 5 bases, and 11 bases had no gene match.

The V gene is TRBV28, the J gene TRBJ2-7; TRBD1 aligns across 7 bases. Looked up from germline, CDR1 is MDHEN and CDR2 is SYDVKM. The V segment lost 9 bases and the J segment 2 bases; nucleotides outside the gene matches: 10. This CDR3 is built from 14 residues. The CDR3 loop is CASRPLGQAYEQYF. CDR3 DNA sequence: TGTGCCAGTCGACCCCTTGGACAGGCCTACGAGCAGTACTTC.

This clone was observed once. This chain's CDR3 is CASRSQGPITSEQYF. CDR3 nucleotide sequence: TGTGCCAGTAGATCGCAGGGTCCCATCACTAGCGAGCAGTACTTC. V gene TRBV2 combines with J gene TRBJ2-7; D assignment may be TRBD1 or TRBD2 (5 bases each). CDR1 is SNHLY and CDR2 is FYNNEI in the germline V gene. V was cut by 9 bases and J by 6 bases, with 24 bases left in between. The CDR3 has 15 residues. Together with reference TRBV2 and TRBJ2-7, the CDR3 gives the full variable domain: EPEVTQTPSHQVTQMGQEVILRCVPISNHLYFYWYRQILGQKVEFLVSFYNNEISEKSEIFDDQFSVERPDGSNFTLKIRSTKLEDSAMYFCASRSQGPITSEQYFGPGTRLTVT.

The chain recombines TRBV6-4 with TRBJ1-1, with D unclear. V lost 4 bases and J 0 bases, leaving 18 bases between the germline ends. Germline values: CDR1 MRHNA, CDR2 SNTAGT. There are 17 residues in the CDR3. The CDR3 protein is CASSASGQDTMNTEAFF. DNA for the CDR3: TGTGCCAGCAGTGCATCCGGCCAGGATACAATGAACACTGAAGCTTTCTTT.

The rearrangement joins TRBV5-4 to TRBJ2-1, with D uncertain. Between the trimmed V and J ends, which lost 0 bases and 9 bases, there was a span of 7 bases. Germline CDR1 reads SGHNT; CDR2 reads YYREEE (reference sequence). This CDR3 has 12 amino acids. CDR3 residues: CASSLEFGEQFF. As DNA, the CDR3 is TGTGCCAGCAGCTTGGAATTTGGTGAGCAGTTCTTC.

CDR3: CASSRSGSTGELFF. CDR3 coding DNA: TGCGCCAGCAGCCGGAGCGGGAGTACGGGGGAGCTGTTTTTT. The V call is TRBV5-1, the J call TRBJ2-2, with TRBD2 identical over 8 bases. V shed 4 bases and J 8 bases; nucleotides not matched to a gene: 7. This CDR3 has 14 amino acids. Per germline, CDR1 SGHRS and CDR2 YFSETQ.